The 26 T cell receptor beta chains below come from one sample, sequenced in a study of T cells in Graves' hyperthyroidism and ophthalmopathy. Amplification targeted TCR beta CDR3 regions from RNA transcripts. The HTBI primer set was used in a first-round RT-PCR of the TCR CDR3. MiXCR, run by TCRdb on the multiplex PCR reads, gives a single entry per CDR3 protein. The sample has hundreds of thousands of distinct CDR3 sequences; roughly 15% are singletons. The sequenced material came from blood. These receptors were collected from a woman aged 45-59 years with Graves' ophthalmopathy.

The J gene is TRBJ1-4, the V gene TRBV4-1, with a possible D match to TRBD1 (6 bases). The germline V gene has CDR1 MGHRA and CDR2 YSYEKL. The V gene lost 2 bases and the J gene lost 8 bases, with 18 bases spanning the gap. This CDR3 spans 16 amino acids. CDR3 sequence reads: CASSQTLQGFLEKLFF. The DNA for the CDR3 is TGCGCCAGCAGCCAAACCTTACAGGGTTTTTTGGAAAAACTGTTTTTT.

This clonotype was recorded at least ten times. The chain links TRBV12-3 or TRBV12-4 to TRBJ2-5; 10 bases fit TRBD1. J gave up 2 bases and V 6 bases, and 9 bases lay outside the gene matches. This CDR3 spans 16 amino acids. The CDR3 nucleotides are TGTGCCAGCAGCATGGGACAGGGGACTTCTCAAGAGACCCAGTACTTC. Translating it yields CASSMGQGTSQETQYF.

Worth noting for this clonotype: The DNA is left out, because the CDR3 cannot be placed on it with certainty; the CDR3 is given as TCRdb lists it. This chain joins TRBV7-6 and TRBJ2-3; the table calls TRBD2, which could not be checked here. 22 amino acids form the CDR3, both terminal residues included. Germline CDR1 reads SGHVS; CDR2 reads FNYEAQ. The CDR3 sequence: CASSFYICSATRLAGVSDTQYF.

The chain couples TRBV30 to TRBJ1-5; D uncertain. The CDR3 contains 12 residues. The ends were cut back, 4 bases at V and 4 bases at J, with 8 bases in the middle. Germline V lookup: CDR1 GTSNPN, CDR2 SVGIG (reference sequence). The CDR3 coding sequence is TGTGCCTGGACGAAACAGAATCAGCCCCAGCATTTT. Residues: CAWTKQNQPQHF.

This clonotype was counted many times. The rearrangement uses TRBV11-3 and TRBJ2-7; D might be TRBD1 (6 bases). The V end was cut by 0 bases, the J end by 3 bases, with 12 bases between. Germline V CDR1 and CDR2: SGHNT, YENEEA. This CDR3 has 15 residues. Here the CDR3 DNA reads TGTGCCAGCAGCTTAGAGGGGACAACAGACTACGAGCAGTACTTC. Its translation: CASSLEGTTDYEQYF.

This clonotype was found many times. V usage is TRBV5-7 and J usage is TRBJ2-5; the match to TRBD2 covers 7 bases. TRBV5-7 is designated an ORF whose function remains uncertain. V trimming: 0 bases; J trimming: 2 bases; junction bases outside the gene matches: 1. The length of the CDR3 is 14 residues. In DNA, the CDR3 is TGTGCCAGCAGCTTGGGGGAGGGTCAAGAGACCCAGTACTTC. Translated: CASSLGEGQETQYF.

The rearrangement uses TRBV30 and TRBJ2-1; 8 positions agree with TRBD1. V trimming: 2 bases; J trimming: 4 bases; junction bases outside the gene matches: 4. From germline, CDR1 is GTSNPN and CDR2 SVGIG (reference sequence). This CDR3 comprises 14 residues. Here the CDR3 reads CAWSPWTGYNEQFF. The CDR3 DNA reads TGTGCCTGGAGTCCCTGGACAGGGTACAATGAGCAGTTCTTC.

The V gene is TRBV28, the J gene TRBJ2-3; 9 bases align to TRBD1. The junction had 9 bases not matched to a gene; V was cut back by 6 bases and J by 5 bases. CDR3 length: 15 amino acids. Germline V gene lookup returns CDR1 MDHEN and CDR2 SYDVKM. The CDR3 DNA reads TGTGCCAGCAGGGGTCAAACAGGGGGCGGAGATACGCAGTATTTT. Its protein product is CASRGQTGGGDTQYF.

The genes are TRBV7-2 and TRBJ1-1; D is undetermined. Trimming took off 4 bases at V and 0 bases at J, with 9 bases between the two ends. The CDR3 is 14 amino acids. Germline V gene data show CDR1 as SGHTA and CDR2 as FQGNSA. CDR3 residues: CASSSTLLNTEAFF. The CDR3 DNA is TGTGCCAGCAGCTCTACGCTACTGAACACTGAAGCTTTCTTT. The full variable domain, its missing parts supplied by reference TRBV7-2 and TRBJ1-1, is GAGVSQSPSNKVTEKGKDVELRCDPISGHTALYWYRQSLGQGLEFLIYFQGNSAPDKSGLPSDRFSAERTGGSVSTLTIQRTQQEDSAVYLCASSSTLLNTEAFFGQGTRLTVV.

This clonotype was counted many times. The V gene is TRBV7-9, the J gene TRBJ2-5; 8 bases agree with TRBD2. The CDR3 has 13 residues. Germline V gene data show CDR1 as SEHNR and CDR2 as FQNEAQ (reference sequence). V gave up 6 bases and J gave up 5 bases; unmatched junction bases: 5. This CDR3 is CASRRGAGETQYF. DNA for the CDR3: TGTGCCAGCAGGCGGGGGGCCGGGGAGACCCAGTACTTC.

The table lists this clonotype with many counts. This chain joins TRBV5-8 and TRBJ1-2; D not certain. The germline V gene has CDR1 SGHTS and CDR2 YDEGEE. V dropped 0 bases and J dropped 4 bases, with 19 bases sitting between them. This CDR3 region has 17 residues. The CDR3 nucleotides are TGTGCCAGCAGCTTGGACGCCGGCTCCCGAACGGGCTATGGCTACACCTTC. This gives the protein CASSLDAGSRTGYGYTF.

J is TRBJ2-5 and V is TRBV5-8; 12 nucleotides align to TRBD2. CDR1 is SGHTS and CDR2 is YDEGEE in the germline V gene. Losses at the gene ends were 3 bases for V and 8 bases for J; bases not matched to a gene: 14. The CDR3 extends over 17 amino acids. CDR3 loop: CASSWPAGLAGVFTQYF. In DNA, the CDR3 is TGTGCCAGCAGCTGGCCCGCGGGACTAGCGGGTGTTTTCACCCAGTACTTC. The entire variable domain, with the rest obtained from reference TRBV5-8 and TRBJ2-5, is as follows: EAGVTQSPTHLIKTRGQQATLRCSPISGHTSVYWYQQALGLGLQFLLWYDEGEERNRGNFPPRFSGRQFPNYSSELNVNALELEDSALYLCASSWPAGLAGVFTQYFGPGTRLLVL.

V gene TRBV7-6 combines with J gene TRBJ2-3; D not certain. Germline CDR1 is SGHVS and CDR2 is FNYEAQ. V lost 6 bases, J lost 6 bases, and 13 bases lay in between. The CDR3 is 13 residues long. The CDR3: CASRLHPHDTQYF. The CDR3 coding sequence is TGTGCCAGCAGGCTCCACCCCCATGATACGCAGTATTTT. The full variable domain, its missing parts supplied by reference TRBV7-6 and TRBJ2-3, is GAGVSQSPRYKVTKRGQDVALRCDPISGHVSLYWYRQALGQGPEFLTYFNYEAQQDKSGLPNDRFSAERPEGSISTLTIQRTEQRDSAMYRCASRLHPHDTQYFGPGTRLTVL.

The V and J genes are TRBV10-3 and TRBJ1-3; 7 bases match TRBD1. Germline loops: CDR1 ENHRY, CDR2 SYGVKD. The junction had 7 bases not matched to a gene; V was cut back by 10 bases and J by 1 base. The CDR3 runs 14 residues. CDR3 sequence: CASRDRQSGNTIYF. CDR3 DNA sequence: TGTGCCAGCCGGGACAGACAATCTGGAAACACCATATATTTT.

This clonotype was seen a few times. The gene calls are TRBV20-1 and TRBJ1-4; tentative D call: TRBD1 (5 bases). Trimming pared 1 base from V and 2 bases from J, leaving 8 bases between. CDR1 and CDR2 (germline): DFQATT, SNEGSKA (reference sequence). CDR3 length equals 14 residues. The chain's CDR3 is CSARGEGTNEKLFF. Here the CDR3 DNA reads TGCAGTGCTAGAGGCGAGGGGACTAATGAAAAACTGTTTTTT.

This clonotype occurred many times. CDR3 amino acids: CARTGTSYYNEQFF. The CDR3 DNA follows: TGTGCCAGAACCGGGACTAGCTATTACAATGAGCAGTTCTTC. The V call is TRBV2, the J call TRBJ2-1, with TRBD2 matching 9 bases. CDR3 length equals 14 residues. In germline, CDR1 is SNHLY, CDR2 FYNNEI. J gave up 4 bases and V 9 bases, and 7 bases lay outside the gene matches.

The chain uses TRBV5-6 and TRBJ2-7, with no clear D. Trimming removed 1 base from V and 2 bases from J, with 7 bases in between. Germline V CDR1 and CDR2: SGHDT, YYEEEE. CDR3 length: 13 amino acids. CDR3 DNA: TGTGCCAGCAGCTTGAGGTCAGCCTACGAGCAGTACTTC. Translation gives CASSLRSAYEQYF. The variable domain in full, completed from reference TRBV5-6 and TRBJ2-7, reads DAGVTQSPTHLIKTRGQQVTLRCSPKSGHDTVSWYQQALGQGPQFIFQYYEEEERQRGNFPDRFSGHQFPNYSSELNVNALLLGDSALYLCASSLRSAYEQYFGPGTRLTVT.

This clonotype was detected ten times or more. The chain uses TRBV30 and TRBJ2-1; D is unresolved. The CDR3 extends over 15 amino acids. Looked up from germline, CDR1 is GTSNPN and CDR2 is SVGIG (reference sequence). V lost 0 bases and J 7 bases, leaving 16 bases between the germline ends. CDR3 sequence reads: CAWSVFEQSRNEQFF. The DNA of the CDR3 is TGTGCCTGGAGTGTATTTGAACAGTCGAGAAATGAGCAGTTCTTC. The full variable domain, with the rest looked up from reference TRBV30 and TRBJ2-1, is SQTIHQWPATLVQPVGSPLSLECTVEGTSNPNLYWYRQAAGRGLQLLFYSVGIGQISSEVPQNLSASRPQDRQFILSSKKLLLSDSGFYLCAWSVFEQSRNEQFFGPGTRLTVL.

The V gene is TRBV10-3, the J gene TRBJ2-2; 14 bases line up with TRBD2. CDR1 and CDR2 from the germline V gene are ENHRY and SYGVKD. The V segment lost 10 bases and the J segment 0 bases; nucleotides outside the gene matches: 10. The CDR3 totals 18 residues. In nucleotides, the CDR3 is TGTGCCACCAATCCGGGACTAGCGGGAGAGACGAACACCGGGGAGCTGTTTTTT. Translated, it gives CATNPGLAGETNTGELFF.

V gene TRBV12-3 or TRBV12-4 combines with J gene TRBJ2-3, with D tentatively TRBD2 (5 bases). CDR3 size: 16 residues. V was shortened by 7 bases and J by 1 base, with 18 bases between the two germline ends. This CDR3 is CASTPAGGSGTDTQYF. The CDR3 DNA reads as TGTGCCAGCACCCCCGCGGGTGGGAGCGGCACAGATACGCAGTATTTT.

The V gene is TRBV30, the J gene TRBJ2-2; D gene ambiguous. V was pared by 3 bases and J by 0 bases, with 2 bases between. The CDR3 is made up of 12 amino acids. Germline CDR1 is GTSNPN and CDR2 is SVGIG (reference sequence). The CDR3, as DNA: TGTGCCTGGAGGCCGAACACCGGGGAGCTGTTTTTT. Protein sequence: CAWRPNTGELFF.

This clonotype was counted many times. This chain connects TRBV6-2 or TRBV6-3 to TRBJ1-2; 9 bases fit TRBD1. Germline values: CDR1 MNHEY, CDR2 SVGEGT. This CDR3 region has 14 residues. V lost 6 bases and J lost 4; bases outside the gene matches: 6. The CDR3 is CASRTTGGGYGYTF. CDR3 DNA: TGTGCCAGCAGAACCACAGGGGGCGGCTATGGCTACACCTTC.

This clonotype came up many times. The chain combines TRBV27 with TRBJ2-2, with 15 bases aligning to TRBD2. Germline V CDR1 and CDR2: MNHEY, SMNVEV (reference sequence). Losses at the gene ends were 5 bases for V and 4 bases for J; bases not matched to a gene: 8. The CDR3 contains 18 residues. The CDR3 reads CASSPPGLAGGGTGELFF. The CDR3 DNA sequence: TGTGCCAGCAGTCCCCCGGGACTAGCGGGAGGAGGCACCGGGGAGCTGTTTTTT.

This clonotype was observed many times. The chain links TRBV7-9 to TRBJ2-2; 8 bases align to TRBD1. Germline CDR1 is SEHNR and CDR2 is FQNEAQ (reference sequence). The junction had 7 bases not matched to a gene; V was cut back by 7 bases and J by 6 bases. The CDR3 runs 14 residues. CDR3 sequence: CASIVTGDPGELFF. As DNA, the CDR3 is TGTGCCAGCATCGTGACAGGGGATCCCGGGGAGCTGTTTTTT.

This clonotype was seen repeatedly, ten times or more. This chain connects TRBV6-1 to TRBJ1-2; D gene uncertain. The germline gives CDR1 MNHNS, CDR2 SASEGT. V lost 3 bases and J lost 7, with 15 bases in between. The CDR3 runs to 14 residues. The CDR3 DNA reads as TGTGCCAGCAGTGAGAACGGAACCCCCGCTGGCTACACCTTC. Its translation: CASSENGTPAGYTF.

The chain has TRBV12-3 or TRBV12-4 and TRBJ2-1; D is perhaps TRBD1 (5 bases). CDR3 length equals 11 residues. The CDR3 protein is CATGLWNEQFF. DNA of the CDR3: TGTGCAACAGGTTTGTGGAATGAGCAGTTCTTC.